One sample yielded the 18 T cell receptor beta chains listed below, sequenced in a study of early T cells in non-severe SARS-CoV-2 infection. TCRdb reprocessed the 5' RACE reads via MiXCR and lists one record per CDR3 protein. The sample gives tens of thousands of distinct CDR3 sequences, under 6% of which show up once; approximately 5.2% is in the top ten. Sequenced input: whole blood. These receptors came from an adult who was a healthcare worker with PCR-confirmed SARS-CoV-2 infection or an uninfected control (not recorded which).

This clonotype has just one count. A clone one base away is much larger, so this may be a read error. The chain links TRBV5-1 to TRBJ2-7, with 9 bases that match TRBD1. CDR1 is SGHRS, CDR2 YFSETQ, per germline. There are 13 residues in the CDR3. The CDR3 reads CANSPGQGLEQYF. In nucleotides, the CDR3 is TGCGCCAACAGCCCGGGACAGGGTCTCGAGCAGTACTTC. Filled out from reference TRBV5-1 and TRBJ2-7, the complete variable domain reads KAGVTQTPRYLIKTRGQQVTLSCSPISGHRSVSWYQQTPGQGLQFLFEYFSETQRNKGNFPGRFSGRQFSNSRSEMNVSTLELGDSALYLCANSPGQGLEQYFGPGTRLTVT.

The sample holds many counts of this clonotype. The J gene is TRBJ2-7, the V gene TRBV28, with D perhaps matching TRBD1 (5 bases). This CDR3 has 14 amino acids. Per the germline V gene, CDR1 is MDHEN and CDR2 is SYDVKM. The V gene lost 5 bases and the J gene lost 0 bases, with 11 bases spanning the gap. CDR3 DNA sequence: TGTGCCAGCAGTCGACAGCACGTCTCCTACGAGCAGTACTTC. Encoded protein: CASSRQHVSYEQYF.

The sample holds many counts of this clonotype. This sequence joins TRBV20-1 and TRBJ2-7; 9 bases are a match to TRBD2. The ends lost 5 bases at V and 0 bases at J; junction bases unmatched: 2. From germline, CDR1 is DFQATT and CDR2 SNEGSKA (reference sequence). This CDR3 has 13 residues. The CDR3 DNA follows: TGCAGTGCTGGGCGGGGGGGCTCCTACGAGCAGTACTTC. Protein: CSAGRGGSYEQYF.

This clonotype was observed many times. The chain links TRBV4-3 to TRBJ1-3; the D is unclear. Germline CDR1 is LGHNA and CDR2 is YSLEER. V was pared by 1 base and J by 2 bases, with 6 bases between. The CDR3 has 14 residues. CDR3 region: CASSQAGTGNTIYF. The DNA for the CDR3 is TGCGCCAGCAGCCAAGCAGGAACTGGAAACACCATATATTTT.

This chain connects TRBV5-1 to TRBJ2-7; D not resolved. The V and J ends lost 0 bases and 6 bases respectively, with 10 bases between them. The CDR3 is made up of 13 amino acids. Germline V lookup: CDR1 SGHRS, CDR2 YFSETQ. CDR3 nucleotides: TGCGCCAGCAGCTTGGACCCCTCGGGCGAGCAGTACTTC. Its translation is CASSLDPSGEQYF.

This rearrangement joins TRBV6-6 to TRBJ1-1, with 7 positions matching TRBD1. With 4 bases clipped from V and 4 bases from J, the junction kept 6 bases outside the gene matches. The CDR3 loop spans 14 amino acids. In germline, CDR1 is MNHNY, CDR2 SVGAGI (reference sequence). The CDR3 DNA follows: TGTGCCAGCAGTTTGACAGGGAGTACCACTGAAGCTTTCTTT. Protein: CASSLTGSTTEAFF.

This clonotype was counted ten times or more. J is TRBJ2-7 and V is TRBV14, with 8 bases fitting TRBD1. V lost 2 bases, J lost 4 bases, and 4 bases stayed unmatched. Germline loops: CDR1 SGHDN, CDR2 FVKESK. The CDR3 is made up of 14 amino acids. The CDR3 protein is CASSQLRQGYEQYF. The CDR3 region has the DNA TGTGCCAGCAGCCAACTCCGACAGGGGTACGAGCAGTACTTC.

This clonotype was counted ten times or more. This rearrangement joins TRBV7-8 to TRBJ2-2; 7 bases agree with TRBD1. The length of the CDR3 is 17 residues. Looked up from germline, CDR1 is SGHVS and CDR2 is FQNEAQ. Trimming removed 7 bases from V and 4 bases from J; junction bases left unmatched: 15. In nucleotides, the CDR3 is TGTGCCAGCACCGGCAACCCCACAGGGGCAGGCACCGGGGAGCTGTTTTTT. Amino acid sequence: CASTGNPTGAGTGELFF.

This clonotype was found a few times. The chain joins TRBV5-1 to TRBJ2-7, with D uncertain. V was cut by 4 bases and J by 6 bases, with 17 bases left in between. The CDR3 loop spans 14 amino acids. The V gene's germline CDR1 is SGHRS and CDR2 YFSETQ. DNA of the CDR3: TGCGCCAGCAGCGGGAACCCCTCGGGTGGCGAGCAGTACTTC. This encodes CASSGNPSGGEQYF.

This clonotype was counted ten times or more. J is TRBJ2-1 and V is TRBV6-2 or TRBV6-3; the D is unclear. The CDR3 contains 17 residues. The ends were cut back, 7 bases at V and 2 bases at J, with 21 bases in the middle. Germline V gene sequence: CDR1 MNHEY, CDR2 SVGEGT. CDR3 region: CASTTLRRLKAYNEQFF. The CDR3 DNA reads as TGTGCCAGCACCACCCTGCGGCGGTTGAAAGCCTACAATGAGCAGTTCTTC.

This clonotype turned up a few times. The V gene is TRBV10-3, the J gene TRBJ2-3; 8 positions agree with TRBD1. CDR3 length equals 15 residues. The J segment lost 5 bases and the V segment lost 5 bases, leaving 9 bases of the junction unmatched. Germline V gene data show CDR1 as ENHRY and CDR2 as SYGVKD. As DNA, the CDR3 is TGTGCCATCAGTAGTACCGGACAGGGAGAAGATACGCAGTATTTT. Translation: CAISSTGQGEDTQYF.

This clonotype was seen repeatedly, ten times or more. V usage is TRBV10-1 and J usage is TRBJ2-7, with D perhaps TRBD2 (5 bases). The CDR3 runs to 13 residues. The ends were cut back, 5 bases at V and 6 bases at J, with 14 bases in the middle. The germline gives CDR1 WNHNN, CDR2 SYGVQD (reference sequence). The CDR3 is CASSMDLGGEQYF. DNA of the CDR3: TGCGCCAGCAGTATGGACTTGGGTGGCGAGCAGTACTTC.

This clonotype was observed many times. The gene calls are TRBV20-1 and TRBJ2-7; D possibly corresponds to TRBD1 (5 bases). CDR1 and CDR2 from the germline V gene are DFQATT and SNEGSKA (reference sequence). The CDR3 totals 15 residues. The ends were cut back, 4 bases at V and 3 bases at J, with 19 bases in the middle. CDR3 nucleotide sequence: TGCAGTGCTATCTTCCCCTCAGGGTTAGTCTACGAGCAGTACTTC. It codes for CSAIFPSGLVYEQYF.

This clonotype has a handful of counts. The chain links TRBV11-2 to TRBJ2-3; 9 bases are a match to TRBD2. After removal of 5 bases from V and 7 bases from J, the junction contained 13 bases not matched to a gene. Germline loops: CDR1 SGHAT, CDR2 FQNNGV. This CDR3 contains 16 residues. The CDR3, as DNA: TGTGCCAGCAGCCCTCTCCTTGGCGGGGGGGCGAATACGCAGTATTTT. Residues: CASSPLLGGGANTQYF.

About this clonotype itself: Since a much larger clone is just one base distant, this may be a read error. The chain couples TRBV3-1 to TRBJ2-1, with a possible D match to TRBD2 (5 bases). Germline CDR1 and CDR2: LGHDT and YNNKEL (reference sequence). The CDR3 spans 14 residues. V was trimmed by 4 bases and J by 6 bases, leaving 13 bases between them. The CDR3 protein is CASSPLSSVNEQFF. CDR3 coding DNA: TGTGCCAGCAGCCCCTTAAGTAGCGTCAATGAGCAGTTCTTC.

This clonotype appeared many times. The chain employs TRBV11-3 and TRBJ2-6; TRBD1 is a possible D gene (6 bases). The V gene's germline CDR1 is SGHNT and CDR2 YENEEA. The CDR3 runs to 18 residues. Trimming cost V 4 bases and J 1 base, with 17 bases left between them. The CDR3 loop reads CASSSSTGWRSGANVLTF. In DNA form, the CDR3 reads TGTGCCAGCAGCTCCTCGACAGGCTGGAGGTCTGGGGCCAACGTCCTGACTTTC. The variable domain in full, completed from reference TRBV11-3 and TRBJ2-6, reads EAGVVQSPRYKIIEKKQPVAFWCNPISGHNTLYWYLQNLGQGPELLIRYENEEAVDDSQLPKDRFSAERLKGVDSTLKIQPAELGDSAVYLCASSSSTGWRSGANVLTFGAGSRLTVL.

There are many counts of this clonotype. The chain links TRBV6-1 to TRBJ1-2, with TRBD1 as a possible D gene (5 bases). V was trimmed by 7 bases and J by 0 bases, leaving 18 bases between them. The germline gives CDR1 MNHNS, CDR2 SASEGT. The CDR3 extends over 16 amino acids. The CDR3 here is CASTPNMGVPNYGYTF. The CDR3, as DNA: TGTGCCAGCACTCCGAACATGGGGGTCCCTAACTATGGCTACACCTTC.

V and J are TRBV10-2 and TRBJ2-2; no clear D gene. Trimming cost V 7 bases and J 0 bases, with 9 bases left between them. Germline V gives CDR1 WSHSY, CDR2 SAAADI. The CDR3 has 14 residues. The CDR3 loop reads CASNVGTNTGELFF. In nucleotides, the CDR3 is TGCGCCAGCAACGTGGGAACGAACACCGGGGAGCTGTTTTTT.